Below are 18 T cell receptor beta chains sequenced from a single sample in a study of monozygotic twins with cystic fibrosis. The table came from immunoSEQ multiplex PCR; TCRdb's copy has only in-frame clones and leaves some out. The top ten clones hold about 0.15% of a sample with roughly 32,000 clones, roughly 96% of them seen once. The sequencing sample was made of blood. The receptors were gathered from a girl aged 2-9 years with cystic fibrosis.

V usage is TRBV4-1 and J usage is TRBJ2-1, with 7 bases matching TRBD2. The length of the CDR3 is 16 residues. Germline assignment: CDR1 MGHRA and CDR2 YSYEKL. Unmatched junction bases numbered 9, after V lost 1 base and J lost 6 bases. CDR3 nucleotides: TGCGCCAGCAGCCAAGGGGGCGGGAGAATTGTCAATGAGCAGTTCTTC. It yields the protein CASSQGGGRIVNEQFF.

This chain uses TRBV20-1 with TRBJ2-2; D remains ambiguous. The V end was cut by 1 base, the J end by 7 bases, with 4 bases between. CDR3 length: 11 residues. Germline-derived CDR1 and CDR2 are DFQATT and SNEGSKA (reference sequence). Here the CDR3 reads CSARADGELFF. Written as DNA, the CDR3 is TGCAGTGCTAGAGCAGACGGGGAGCTGTTTTTT.

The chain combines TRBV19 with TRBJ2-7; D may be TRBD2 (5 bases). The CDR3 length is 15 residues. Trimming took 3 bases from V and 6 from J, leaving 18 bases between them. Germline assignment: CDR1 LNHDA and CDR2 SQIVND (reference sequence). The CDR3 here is CASSIELAPVTEQYF. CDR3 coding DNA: TGTGCCAGTAGTATCGAGCTAGCCCCAGTAACCGAGCAGTACTTC.

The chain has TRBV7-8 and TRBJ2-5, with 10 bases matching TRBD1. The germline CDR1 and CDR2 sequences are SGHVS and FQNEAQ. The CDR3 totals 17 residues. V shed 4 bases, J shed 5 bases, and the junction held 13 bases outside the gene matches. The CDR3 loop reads CASSSPRDRGIWETQYF. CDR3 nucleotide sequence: TGTGCCAGCAGCTCGCCCCGGGACAGGGGTATTTGGGAGACCCAGTACTTC.

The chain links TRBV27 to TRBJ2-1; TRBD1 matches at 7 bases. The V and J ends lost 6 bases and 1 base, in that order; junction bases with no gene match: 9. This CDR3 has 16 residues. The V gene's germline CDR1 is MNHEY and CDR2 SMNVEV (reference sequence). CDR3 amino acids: CASREGGALSYNEQFF. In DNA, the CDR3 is TGTGCCAGCAGAGAAGGGGGCGCGTTGTCCTACAATGAGCAGTTCTTC.

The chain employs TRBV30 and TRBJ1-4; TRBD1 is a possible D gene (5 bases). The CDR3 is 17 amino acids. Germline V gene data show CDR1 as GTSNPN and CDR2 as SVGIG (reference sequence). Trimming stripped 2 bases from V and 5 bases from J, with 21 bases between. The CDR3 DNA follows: TGTGCCTGGAGTCCCCTGGGGCGCGGCACTTTAAATGAAAAACTGTTTTTT. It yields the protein CAWSPLGRGTLNEKLFF.

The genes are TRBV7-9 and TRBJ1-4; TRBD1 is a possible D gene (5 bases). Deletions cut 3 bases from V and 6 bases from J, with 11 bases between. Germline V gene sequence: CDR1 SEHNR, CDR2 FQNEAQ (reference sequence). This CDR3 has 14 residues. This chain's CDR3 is CASSFLLRDEKLFF. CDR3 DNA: TGTGCCAGCAGCTTCCTCCTCAGGGATGAAAAACTGTTTTTT.

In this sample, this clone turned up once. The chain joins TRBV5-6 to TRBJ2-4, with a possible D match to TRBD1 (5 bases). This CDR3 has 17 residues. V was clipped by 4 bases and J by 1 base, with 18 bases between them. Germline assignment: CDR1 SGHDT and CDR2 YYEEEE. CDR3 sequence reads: CASSPPPSTAAKNIQYF. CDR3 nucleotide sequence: TGTGCCAGCAGCCCGCCCCCCTCGACAGCGGCCAAAAACATTCAGTACTTC.

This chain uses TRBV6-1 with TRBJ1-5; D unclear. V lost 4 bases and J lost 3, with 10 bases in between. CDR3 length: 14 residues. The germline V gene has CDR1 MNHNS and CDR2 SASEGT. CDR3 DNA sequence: TGTGCCAGCAGTGCGTGGGGAACCAATCAGCCCCAGCATTTT. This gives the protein CASSAWGTNQPQHF.

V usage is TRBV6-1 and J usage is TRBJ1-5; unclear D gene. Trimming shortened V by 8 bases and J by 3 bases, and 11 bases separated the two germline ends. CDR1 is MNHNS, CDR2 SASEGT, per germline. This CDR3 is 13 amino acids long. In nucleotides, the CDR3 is TGTGCCAGCGGGCAGATTCCCAATCAGCCCCAGCATTTT. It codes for CASGQIPNQPQHF.

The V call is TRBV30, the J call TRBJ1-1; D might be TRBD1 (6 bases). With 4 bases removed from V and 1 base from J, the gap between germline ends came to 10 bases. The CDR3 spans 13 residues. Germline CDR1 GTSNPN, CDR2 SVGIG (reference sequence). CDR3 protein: CAWNGGRNTEAFF. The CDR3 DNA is TGTGCCTGGAATGGGGGGCGGAACACTGAAGCTTTCTTT.

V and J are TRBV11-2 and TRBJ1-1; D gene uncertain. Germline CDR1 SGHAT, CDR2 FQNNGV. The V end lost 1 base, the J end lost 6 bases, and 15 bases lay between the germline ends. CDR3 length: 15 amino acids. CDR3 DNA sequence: TGTGCCAGCAGCTTAGTCTCAGGTGGGGTGGCTGAAGCTTTCTTT. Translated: CASSLVSGGVAEAFF.

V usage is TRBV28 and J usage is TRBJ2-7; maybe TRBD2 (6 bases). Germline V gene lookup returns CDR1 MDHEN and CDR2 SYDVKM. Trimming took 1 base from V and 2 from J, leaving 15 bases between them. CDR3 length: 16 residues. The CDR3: CASSLSGGWGAYEQYF. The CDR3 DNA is TGTGCCAGCAGTTTATCTGGGGGTTGGGGGGCCTACGAGCAGTACTTC.

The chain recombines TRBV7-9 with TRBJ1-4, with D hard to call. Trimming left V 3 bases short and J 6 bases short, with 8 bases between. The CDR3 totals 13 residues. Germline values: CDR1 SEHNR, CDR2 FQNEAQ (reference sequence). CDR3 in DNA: TGTGCCAGCAGCTTCACCCTGGATGAAAAACTGTTTTTT. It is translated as CASSFTLDEKLFF.

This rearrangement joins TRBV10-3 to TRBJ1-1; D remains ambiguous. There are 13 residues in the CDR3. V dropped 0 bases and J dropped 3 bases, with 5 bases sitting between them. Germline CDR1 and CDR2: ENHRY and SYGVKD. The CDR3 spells CAISESGDTEAFF. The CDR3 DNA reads TGTGCCATCAGTGAGTCCGGGGACACTGAAGCTTTCTTT.

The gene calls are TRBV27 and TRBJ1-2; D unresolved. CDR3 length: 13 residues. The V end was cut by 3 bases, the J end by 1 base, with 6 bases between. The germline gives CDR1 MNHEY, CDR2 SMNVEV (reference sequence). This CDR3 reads CASSLTVNYGYTF. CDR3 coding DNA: TGTGCCAGCAGTTTGACGGTTAACTATGGCTACACCTTC.

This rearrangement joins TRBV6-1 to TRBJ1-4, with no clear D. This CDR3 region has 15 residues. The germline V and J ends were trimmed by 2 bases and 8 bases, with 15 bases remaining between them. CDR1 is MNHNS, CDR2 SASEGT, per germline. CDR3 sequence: CASSEPGWGQEKLFF. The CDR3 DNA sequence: TGTGCCAGCAGTGAACCAGGTTGGGGTCAAGAAAAACTGTTTTTT.

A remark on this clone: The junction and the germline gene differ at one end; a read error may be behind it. CDR3 loop: CASSYSGQNVQLQHF. The DNA for the CDR3 is TGTGCCAGCAGTTATTCGGGACAGAACGTGCAGCTCCAGCATTTT. The rearrangement joins TRBV6-5 to TRBJ1-5, with 7 bases matching TRBD1. Germline-derived CDR1 and CDR2 are MNHEY and SVGAGI. CDR3 length: 15 amino acids.